The rows below give T cell receptor beta chains drawn from one sample of a study of cytomegalovirus exposure and HLA in healthy donors. Using immunoSEQ multiplex PCR, the repertoire was profiled, and TCRdb retains in-frame clones only, with some absent. The profile shows some 150,000 clones, approximately 8.9% of them singletons. The sample taken for sequencing was PBMCs. These receptors all stem from a woman in her 40s in good health and CMV-seropositive. Both conserved end residues are part of each CDR3. D genes are given only for firm matches. Clone size is not always given. Where it is, it says once, few, many or a class for expanded clones.

CDR3: CASSSGFGRAEAFF
DNA: TGTGCCAGCAGTTCAGGGTTTGGTAGGGCTGAAGCTTTCTTT
size: few
D: -
J: TRBJ1-1
V: TRBV6-5

CDR3: CASSYGQGGYGYTF
DNA: TGTGCCAGCAGTTATGGACAGGGTGGCTATGGCTACACCTTC
size: few
D: TRBD1
J: TRBJ1-2
V: TRBV6-6

CDR3: CASRTGNAYEQYF
DNA: TGTGCCAGCAGGACAGGGAATGCCTACGAGCAGTACTTC
size: few
D: TRBD1
J: TRBJ2-7
V: TRBV7-9

CDR3: CASSRGGSTAYEQYF
DNA: TGTGCCAGCAGCCGGGGGGGATCTACAGCCTACGAGCAGTACTTC
size: -
D: TRBD2
J: TRBJ2-7
V: TRBV7-8

CDR3: CASRGLAGGLNEQFF
DNA: TGTGCCAGCAGGGGACTAGCGGGGGGGCTCAATGAGCAGTTCTTC
size: -
D: TRBD2
J: TRBJ2-1
V: TRBV7-8

CDR3: CSVEDTIRDGYTF
DNA: TGCAGCGTTGAAGACACTATCAGGGATGGCTACACCTTC
size: few
D: -
J: TRBJ1-2
V: TRBV29-1

CDR3: CASSFTGEVGELFF
DNA: TGTGCCAGCAGTTTTACAGGGGAGGTCGGGGAGCTGTTTTTT
size: -
D: -
J: TRBJ2-2
V: TRBV27

CDR3: CASSLQPGQGKEKLFF
DNA: TGTGCCAGCAGCTTACAACCGGGACAGGGTAAAGAAAAACTGTTTTTT
size: -
D: TRBD1
J: TRBJ1-4
V: TRBV7-8

CDR3: CASSYSRDTGYTF
DNA: TGTGCCAGCAGTTACTCGCGGGATACGGGCTACACCTTC
size: few
D: -
J: TRBJ1-2
V: TRBV6-5

CDR3: CASSVDGGNTEAFF
DNA: TGTGCCAGCAGCGTAGACGGTGGTAACACTGAAGCTTTCTTT
size: -
D: -
J: TRBJ1-1
V: TRBV9

CDR3: CASSDRPANTGELFF
DNA: TGTGCCAGCAGTGACAGGCCAGCGAACACCGGGGAGCTGTTTTTT
size: few
D: -
J: TRBJ2-2
V: TRBV2

CDR3: CASRSRGQFTEAFF
DNA: TGTGCCAGCAGAAGCAGGGGGCAGTTCACTGAAGCTTTCTTT
size: -
D: TRBD1
J: TRBJ1-1
V: TRBV6-6

CDR3: CASSRGSRHEKLFF
DNA: TGTGCCAGCAGCCGCGGGTCACGCCACGAAAAACTGTTTTTT
size: -
D: -
J: TRBJ1-4
V: TRBV5-8

CDR3: CASSLTLAGDNEQFF
DNA: TGTGCCAGCAGCTTAACACTAGCGGGGGACAATGAGCAGTTCTTC
size: few
D: TRBD2
J: TRBJ2-1
V: TRBV13

CDR3: CASSRQGPNQPQHF
DNA: TGTGCCAGCAGTAGACAGGGACCTAATCAGCCCCAGCATTTT
size: few
D: TRBD1
J: TRBJ1-5
V: TRBV2

CDR3: CASSGSTSGVTDTQYF
DNA: TGTGCCAGCAGTGGCTCGACTAGCGGGGTCACAGATACGCAGTATTTT
size: -
D: TRBD2
J: TRBJ2-3
V: TRBV25-1

CDR3: CASSLGPSGLTGELFF
DNA: TGCGCCAGCAGCTTGGGGCCTAGCGGGTTGACCGGGGAGCTGTTTTTT
size: few
D: TRBD2
J: TRBJ2-2
V: TRBV5-1

CDR3: CASSQEGGRFPNEKLFF
DNA: TGCGCCAGCAGCCAAGAGGGGGGGCGATTCCCTAATGAAAAACTGTTTTTT
size: -
D: -
J: TRBJ1-4
V: TRBV4-3

CDR3: CASRGGNGYTF
DNA: TGTGCCAGCCGCGGGGGTAATGGCTACACCTTC
size: -
D: -
J: TRBJ1-2
V: TRBV2

CDR3: CASSLLQGVGGYTF
DNA: TGTGCCAGCAGCCTACTACAGGGGGTCGGAGGCTACACCTTC
size: -
D: TRBD1
J: TRBJ1-2
V: TRBV7-6

CDR3: CASSLVQGETQYF
DNA: TGTGCCAGCAGCTTAGTGCAGGGGGAGACCCAGTACTTC
size: -
D: -
J: TRBJ2-5
V: TRBV7-2

CDR3: CASSYQTGSNEKLFF
DNA: TGCGCCAGCAGCTACCAGACAGGGTCTAATGAAAAACTGTTTTTT
size: few
D: TRBD1
J: TRBJ1-4
V: TRBV5-1

CDR3: CAISESVDYGYTF
DNA: TGTGCCATCAGTGAGTCGGTAGATTATGGCTACACCTTC
size: few
D: -
J: TRBJ1-2
V: TRBV10-3

CDR3: CASSQDRGSYNEQFF
DNA: TGCGCCAGCAGCCAGGACAGGGGCTCCTACAATGAGCAGTTCTTC
size: -
D: TRBD1
J: TRBJ2-1
V: TRBV4-1

CDR3: CASSLNTGSRQQPQHF
DNA: TGTGCCAGCAGCTTAAATACAGGGAGTCGGCAGCAGCCCCAGCATTTT
size: few
D: -
J: TRBJ1-5
V: TRBV5-6

CDR3: CAISESPRGTGALYGYTF
DNA: TGTGCCATCAGTGAGAGCCCACGAGGAACAGGGGCCCTATATGGCTACACCTTC
size: few
D: TRBD1
J: TRBJ1-2
V: TRBV10-3

CDR3: CSVGLAGDDSETQYF
DNA: TGCAGCGTTGGGCTAGCGGGGGACGATTCAGAGACCCAGTACTTC
size: -
D: TRBD2
J: TRBJ2-5
V: TRBV29-1

CDR3: CASSVDRDTEAFF
DNA: TGCGCCAGCAGCGTGGACAGGGACACTGAAGCTTTCTTT
size: few
D: TRBD1
J: TRBJ1-1
V: TRBV5-1

CDR3: CASSSQAGYEQYF
DNA: TGTGCCAGCAGCTCCCAGGCAGGGTACGAGCAGTACTTC
size: -
D: -
J: TRBJ2-7
V: TRBV7-8

CDR3: CASSSGILSSYNEQFF
DNA: TGTGCCAGCAGCTCGGGAATCTTGAGCTCCTACAATGAGCAGTTCTTC
size: -
D: -
J: TRBJ2-1
V: TRBV13

CDR3: CASSRGNWGNQPQHF
DNA: TGTGCCAGCAGCCGGGGGAACTGGGGCAATCAGCCCCAGCATTTT
size: -
D: -
J: TRBJ1-5
V: TRBV7-2

CDR3: CASSLGRAQGNIQYF
DNA: TGTGCCAGCAGCTTAGGCCGGGCCCAGGGAAACATTCAGTACTTC
size: -
D: -
J: TRBJ2-4
V: TRBV11-2

CDR3: CASSYSTMSSYNEQFF
DNA: TGTGCCAGCAGTTACTCGACAATGAGCTCCTACAATGAGCAGTTCTTC
size: -
D: -
J: TRBJ2-1
V: TRBV6-5

CDR3: CSVERQGGLGGYTF
DNA: TGCAGCGTTGAAAGACAGGGCGGATTGGGGGGCTACACCTTC
size: -
D: TRBD1
J: TRBJ1-2
V: TRBV29-1

CDR3: CASSPRGVGNEQFF
DNA: TGCGCCAGCAGTCCGCGGGGGGTAGGCAATGAGCAGTTCTTC
size: -
D: TRBD2
J: TRBJ2-1
V: TRBV10-2

CDR3: CASRRQGTANYGYTF
DNA: TGTGCCAGCAGAAGACAGGGGACAGCTAACTATGGCTACACCTTC
size: few
D: TRBD1
J: TRBJ1-2
V: TRBV27

CDR3: CASSLRDNYQPQHF
DNA: TGTGCCAGCAGCCTCCGGGACAATTATCAGCCCCAGCATTTT
size: -
D: -
J: TRBJ1-5
V: TRBV7-8

CDR3: CASSYSGAVEAFF
DNA: TGTGCCAGCAGTTACTCGGGGGCCGTGGAAGCTTTCTTT
size: few
D: -
J: TRBJ1-1
V: TRBV6-6

CDR3: CASSGQGVNTGELFF
DNA: TGTGCCAGCAGTGGCCAGGGGGTAAACACCGGGGAGCTGTTTTTT
size: few
D: TRBD1
J: TRBJ2-2
V: TRBV2

CDR3: CASSFRGLPNGNTIYF
DNA: TGTGCCAGCAGCTTCAGGGGCTTACCAAATGGAAACACCATATATTTT
size: -
D: -
J: TRBJ1-3
V: TRBV5-6

CDR3: CASSFRGTYEQYF
DNA: TGTGCCAGTAGCTTCAGGGGAACCTACGAGCAGTACTTC
size: -
D: -
J: TRBJ2-7
V: TRBV19

CDR3: CASSQLGGSSGNTIYF
DNA: TGTGCCAGCAGCCAATTAGGGGGAAGCTCTGGAAACACCATATATTTT
size: -
D: -
J: TRBJ1-3
V: TRBV4-2

CDR3: CASSLGDSLGEQYF
DNA: TGTGCCAGCAGCTTAGGGGACAGCTTGGGCGAGCAGTACTTC
size: -
D: TRBD1
J: TRBJ2-7
V: TRBV7-6

CDR3: CASRQQQGQNTEAFF
DNA: TGTGCCAGCAGGCAGCAACAGGGGCAGAACACTGAAGCTTTCTTT
size: few
D: TRBD1
J: TRBJ1-1
V: TRBV5-4

CDR3: CASDRQGEQETQYF
DNA: TGTGCCAGTGACCGACAGGGTGAACAAGAGACCCAGTACTTC
size: few
D: TRBD1
J: TRBJ2-5
V: TRBV2

CDR3: CASSSSGHETQYF
DNA: TGTGCCAGCAGCTCAAGTGGGCACGAGACCCAGTACTTC
size: few
D: -
J: TRBJ2-5
V: TRBV7-7

CDR3: CASSLADRVGTDTQYF
DNA: TGTGCCAGCAGCTTGGCAGACAGGGTCGGCACAGATACGCAGTATTTT
size: -
D: TRBD1
J: TRBJ2-3
V: TRBV5-4

CDR3: CASEGDYGYTF
DNA: TGTGCCAGTGAGGGGGACTATGGCTACACCTTC
size: few
D: -
J: TRBJ1-2
V: TRBV19

CDR3: CASSIDWAGTYGYTF
DNA: TGTGCCAGTAGTATAGATTGGGCAGGGACTTATGGCTACACCTTC
size: few
D: -
J: TRBJ1-2
V: TRBV19